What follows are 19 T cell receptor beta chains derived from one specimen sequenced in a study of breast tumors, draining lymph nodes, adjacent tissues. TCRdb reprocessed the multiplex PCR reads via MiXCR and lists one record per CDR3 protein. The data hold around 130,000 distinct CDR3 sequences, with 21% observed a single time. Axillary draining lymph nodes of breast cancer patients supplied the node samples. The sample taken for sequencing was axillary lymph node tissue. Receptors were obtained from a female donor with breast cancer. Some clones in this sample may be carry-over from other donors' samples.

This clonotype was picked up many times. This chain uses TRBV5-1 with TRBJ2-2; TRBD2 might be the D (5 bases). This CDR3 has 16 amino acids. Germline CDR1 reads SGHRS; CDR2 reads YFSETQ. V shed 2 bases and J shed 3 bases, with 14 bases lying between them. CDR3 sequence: CASSLVTRRDTGELFF. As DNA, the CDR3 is TGCGCCAGCAGCTTAGTCACCCGGCGGGACACCGGGGAGCTGTTTTTT. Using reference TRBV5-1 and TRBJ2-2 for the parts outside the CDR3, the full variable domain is KAGVTQTPRYLIKTRGQQVTLSCSPISGHRSVSWYQQTPGQGLQFLFEYFSETQRNKGNFPGRFSGRQFSNSRSEMNVSTLELGDSALYLCASSLVTRRDTGELFFGEGSRLTVL.

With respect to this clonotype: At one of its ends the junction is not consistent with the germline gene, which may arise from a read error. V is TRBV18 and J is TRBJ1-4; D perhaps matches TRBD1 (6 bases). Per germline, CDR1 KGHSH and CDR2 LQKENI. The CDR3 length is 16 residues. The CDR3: CASPPIYLDSNEKLFF. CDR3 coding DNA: TGTGCCAGCCCACCGATATACTTGGACAGTAATGAAAAACTGTTTTTT.

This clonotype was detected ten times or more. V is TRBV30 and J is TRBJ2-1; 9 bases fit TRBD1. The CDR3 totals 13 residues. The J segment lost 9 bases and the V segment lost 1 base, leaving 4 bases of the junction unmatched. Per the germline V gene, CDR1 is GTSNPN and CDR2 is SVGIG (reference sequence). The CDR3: CAWSETGGGEQFF. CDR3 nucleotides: TGTGCCTGGAGTGAAACAGGGGGCGGTGAGCAGTTCTTC.

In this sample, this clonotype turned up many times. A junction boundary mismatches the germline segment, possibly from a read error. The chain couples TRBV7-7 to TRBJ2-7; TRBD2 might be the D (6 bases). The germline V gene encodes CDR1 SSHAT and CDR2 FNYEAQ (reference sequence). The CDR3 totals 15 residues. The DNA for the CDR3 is TGTGCTAGCAGCCCTGGGACTGTAGCTGGGGGGGAGCAGTACTTC. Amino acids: CASSPGTVAGGEQYF.

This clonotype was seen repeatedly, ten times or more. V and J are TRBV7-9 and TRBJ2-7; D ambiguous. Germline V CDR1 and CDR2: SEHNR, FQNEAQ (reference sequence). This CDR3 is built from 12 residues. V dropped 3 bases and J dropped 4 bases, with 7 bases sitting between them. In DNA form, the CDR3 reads TGTGCCAGCAGCTTTCAACAATACGAGCAGTACTTC. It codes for CASSFQQYEQYF.

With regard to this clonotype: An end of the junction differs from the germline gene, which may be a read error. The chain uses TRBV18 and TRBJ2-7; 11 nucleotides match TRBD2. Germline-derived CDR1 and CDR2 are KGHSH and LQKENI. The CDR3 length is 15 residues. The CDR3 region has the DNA TGTGCCAGCTCGCGCGGGACTAGCGGACCCTACGAGCAGTCCTTC. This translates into CASSRGTSGPYEQSF.

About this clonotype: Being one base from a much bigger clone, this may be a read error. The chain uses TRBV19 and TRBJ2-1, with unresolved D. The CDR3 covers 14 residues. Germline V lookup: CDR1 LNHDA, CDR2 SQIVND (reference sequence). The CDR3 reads CASSGVAPPHEQSF. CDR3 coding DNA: TGTGCCAGTAGTGGAGTAGCCCCACCCCATGAGCAGTCCTTC. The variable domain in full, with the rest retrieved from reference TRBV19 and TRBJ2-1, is DGGITQSPKYLFRKEGQNVTLSCEQNLNHDAMYWYRQDPGQGLRLIYYSQIVNDFQKGDIAEGYSVSREKKESFPLTVTSAQKNPTAFYLCASSGVAPPHEQSFGPGTRLTVL.

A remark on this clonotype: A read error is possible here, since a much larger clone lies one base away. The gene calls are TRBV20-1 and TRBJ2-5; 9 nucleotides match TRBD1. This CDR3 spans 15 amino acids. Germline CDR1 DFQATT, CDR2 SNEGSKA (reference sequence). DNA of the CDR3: TGCAGTGCTGGAGAGCGGGGACAGGGTATGGAGACCCAGTACTTC. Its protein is CSAGERGQGMETQYF.

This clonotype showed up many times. CDR3 region: CASSLAQAPYEQYF. Written as DNA, the CDR3 is TGTGCCAGCAGCTTAGCGCAGGCCCCCTACGAGCAGTACTTC. The chain has TRBV7-2 and TRBJ2-7; D is undetermined. The ends were cut back, 0 bases at V and 2 bases at J, with 8 bases in the middle. The CDR3 is 14 residues long. Germline values: CDR1 SGHTA, CDR2 FQGNSA.

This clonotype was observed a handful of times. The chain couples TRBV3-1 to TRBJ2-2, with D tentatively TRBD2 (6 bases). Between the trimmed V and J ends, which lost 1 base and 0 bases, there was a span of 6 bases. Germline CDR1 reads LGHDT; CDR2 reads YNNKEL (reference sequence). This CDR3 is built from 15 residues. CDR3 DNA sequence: TGTGCCAGCAGCCAAGTAGCGGCGAACACCGGGGAGCTGTTTTTT. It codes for CASSQVAANTGELFF.

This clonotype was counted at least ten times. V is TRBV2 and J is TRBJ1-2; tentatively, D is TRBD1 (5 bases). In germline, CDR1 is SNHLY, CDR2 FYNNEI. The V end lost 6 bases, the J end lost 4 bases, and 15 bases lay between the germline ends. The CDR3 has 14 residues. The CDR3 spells CASSLPGRGYGYTF. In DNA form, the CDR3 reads TGTGCCAGCAGCCTACCGGGACGGGGCTATGGCTACACCTTC.

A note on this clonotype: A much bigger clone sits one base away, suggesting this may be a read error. The CDR3: CASTGFRDPSSYEQYF. CDR3 nucleotide sequence: TGTGCCAGCACAGGCTTCCGGGACCCATCCTCCTACGAGCAGTACTTC. This sequence joins TRBV5-6 and TRBJ2-7; the D call may be TRBD1 or TRBD2 (5 bases each). This CDR3 spans 16 amino acids. Trimming removed 6 bases at V and 0 bases at J, with 19 bases between. Germline V gives CDR1 SGHDT, CDR2 YYEEEE.

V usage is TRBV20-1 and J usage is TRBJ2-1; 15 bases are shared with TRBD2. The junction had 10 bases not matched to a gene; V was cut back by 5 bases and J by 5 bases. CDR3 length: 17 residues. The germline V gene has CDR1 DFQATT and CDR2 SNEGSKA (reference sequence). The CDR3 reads CSAGPPGLAGGNNEQFF. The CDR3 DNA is TGCAGTGCTGGACCTCCGGGACTAGCGGGAGGCAACAATGAGCAGTTCTTC.

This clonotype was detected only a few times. As DNA, the CDR3 is TGTGCCAGCAGCCCCCTCGGGGGATCCTACAATGAGCAGTTCTTC. Translating gives CASSPLGGSYNEQFF. This chain links TRBV11-2 with TRBJ2-1; a weak D match, TRBD2 (6 bases). Trimming cost V 5 bases and J 1 base, with 12 bases left between them. This CDR3 has 15 amino acids. Germline assignment: CDR1 SGHAT and CDR2 FQNNGV.

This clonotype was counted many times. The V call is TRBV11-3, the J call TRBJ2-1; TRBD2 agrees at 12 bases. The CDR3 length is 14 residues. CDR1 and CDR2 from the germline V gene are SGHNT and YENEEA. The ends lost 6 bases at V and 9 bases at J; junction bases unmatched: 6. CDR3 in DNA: TGTGCCAGCAGTCTAGCGGGAGGGCCTTCTGAGCAGTTCTTC. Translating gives CASSLAGGPSEQFF.

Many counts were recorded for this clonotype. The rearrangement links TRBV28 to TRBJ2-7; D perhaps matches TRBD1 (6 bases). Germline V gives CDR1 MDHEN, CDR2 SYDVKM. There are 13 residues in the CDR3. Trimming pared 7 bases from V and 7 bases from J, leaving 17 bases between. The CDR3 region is CASITTGTGEQYF. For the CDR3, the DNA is TGTGCCAGCATTACAACCGGCACAGGGGAGCAGTACTTC.

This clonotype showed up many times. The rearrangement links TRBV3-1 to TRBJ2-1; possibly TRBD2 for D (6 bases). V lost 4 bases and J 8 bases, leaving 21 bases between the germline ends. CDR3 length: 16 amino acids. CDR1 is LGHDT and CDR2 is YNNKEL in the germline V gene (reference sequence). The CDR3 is CASSRKAGPPGDEQFF. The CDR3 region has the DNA TGTGCCAGCAGCCGAAAAGCGGGCCCCCCTGGAGATGAGCAGTTCTTC.

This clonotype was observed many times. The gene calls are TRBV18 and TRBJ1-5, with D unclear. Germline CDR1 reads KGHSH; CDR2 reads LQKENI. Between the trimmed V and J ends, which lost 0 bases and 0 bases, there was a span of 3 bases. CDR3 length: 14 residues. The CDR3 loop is CASSPPSSNQPQHF. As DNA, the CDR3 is TGTGCCAGCTCACCACCCAGTAGCAATCAGCCCCAGCATTTT.

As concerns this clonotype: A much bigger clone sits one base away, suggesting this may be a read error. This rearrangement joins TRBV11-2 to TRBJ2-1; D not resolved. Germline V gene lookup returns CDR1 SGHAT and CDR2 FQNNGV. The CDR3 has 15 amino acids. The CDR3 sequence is CASSLDPRSYNERFF. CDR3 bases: TGTGCCAGCAGCTTAGACCCCCGCTCCTACAATGAGCGGTTCTTC.